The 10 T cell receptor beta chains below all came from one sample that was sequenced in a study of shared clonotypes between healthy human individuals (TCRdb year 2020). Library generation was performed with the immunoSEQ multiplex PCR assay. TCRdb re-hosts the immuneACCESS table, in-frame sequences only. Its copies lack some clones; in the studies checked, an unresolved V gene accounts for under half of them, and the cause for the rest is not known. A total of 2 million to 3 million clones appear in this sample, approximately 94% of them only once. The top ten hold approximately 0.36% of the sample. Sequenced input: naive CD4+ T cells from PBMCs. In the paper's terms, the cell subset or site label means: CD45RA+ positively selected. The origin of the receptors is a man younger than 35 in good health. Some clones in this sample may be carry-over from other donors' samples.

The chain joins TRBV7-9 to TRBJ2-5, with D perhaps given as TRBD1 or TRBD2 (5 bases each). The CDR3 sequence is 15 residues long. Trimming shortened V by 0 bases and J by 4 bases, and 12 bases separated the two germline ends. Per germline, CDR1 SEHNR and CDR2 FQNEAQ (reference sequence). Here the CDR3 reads CASSLAEGSAETQYF. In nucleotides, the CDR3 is TGTGCCAGCAGCTTAGCCGAGGGGTCCGCAGAGACCCAGTACTTC.

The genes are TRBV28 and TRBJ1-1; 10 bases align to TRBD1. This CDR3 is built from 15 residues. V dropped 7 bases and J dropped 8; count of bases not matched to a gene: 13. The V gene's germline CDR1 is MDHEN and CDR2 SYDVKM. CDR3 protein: CASILGTRQGAEAFF. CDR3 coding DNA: TGTGCCAGCATCTTAGGGACCCGACAGGGGGCCGAAGCTTTCTTT.

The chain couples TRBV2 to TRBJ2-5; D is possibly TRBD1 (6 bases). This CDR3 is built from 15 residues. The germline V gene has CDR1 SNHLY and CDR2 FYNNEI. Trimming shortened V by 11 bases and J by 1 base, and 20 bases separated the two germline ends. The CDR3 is CASSVGRGVQETQYF. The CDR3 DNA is TGTGCCTCCTCAGTCGGCAGGGGCGTCCAAGAGACCCAGTACTTC.

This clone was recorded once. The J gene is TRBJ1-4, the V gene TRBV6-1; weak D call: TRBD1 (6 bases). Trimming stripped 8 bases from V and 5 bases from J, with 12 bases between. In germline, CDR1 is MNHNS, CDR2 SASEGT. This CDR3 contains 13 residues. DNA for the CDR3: TGTGCCAGCCAGACAGGCCCGAATGAAAAACTGTTTTTT. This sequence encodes CASQTGPNEKLFF.

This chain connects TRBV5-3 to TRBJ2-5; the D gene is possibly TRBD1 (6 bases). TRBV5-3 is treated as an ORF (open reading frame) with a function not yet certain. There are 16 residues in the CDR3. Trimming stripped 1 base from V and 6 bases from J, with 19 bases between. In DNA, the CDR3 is TGTGCCAGAAGCTTGCCTTCGCCGACAGGTATCAAGACCCAGTACTTC. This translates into CARSLPSPTGIKTQYF.

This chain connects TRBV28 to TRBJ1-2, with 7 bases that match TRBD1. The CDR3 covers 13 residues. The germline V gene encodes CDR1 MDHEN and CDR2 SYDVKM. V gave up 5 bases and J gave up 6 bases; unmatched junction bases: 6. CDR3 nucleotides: TGTGCCAGCAGTCAGAACAGGGGAGATGGCTACACCTTC. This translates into CASSQNRGDGYTF.

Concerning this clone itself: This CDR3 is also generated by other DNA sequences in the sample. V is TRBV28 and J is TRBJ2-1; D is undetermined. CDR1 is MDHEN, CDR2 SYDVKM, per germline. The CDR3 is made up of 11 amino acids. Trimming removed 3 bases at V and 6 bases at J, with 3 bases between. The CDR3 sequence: CASSLINEQFF. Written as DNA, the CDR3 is TGTGCCAGCAGTTTGATCAATGAGCAGTTCTTC. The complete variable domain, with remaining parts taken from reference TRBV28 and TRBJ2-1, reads DVKVTQSSRYLVKRTGEKVFLECVQDMDHENMFWYRQDPGLGLRLIYFSYDVKMKEKGDIPEGYSVSREKKERFSLILESASTNQTSMYLCASSLINEQFFGPGTRLTVL.

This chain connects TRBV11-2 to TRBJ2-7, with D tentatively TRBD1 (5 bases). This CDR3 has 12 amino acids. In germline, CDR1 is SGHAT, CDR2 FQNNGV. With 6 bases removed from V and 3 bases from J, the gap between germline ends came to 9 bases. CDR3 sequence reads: CASSRQSYEQYF. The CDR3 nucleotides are TGTGCCAGCAGTCGACAGAGCTACGAGCAGTACTTC.

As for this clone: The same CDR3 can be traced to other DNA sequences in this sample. CDR3 loop: CASSLASGNTEAFF. CDR3 coding DNA: TGCGCCAGCAGCTTGGCTTCAGGGAACACTGAAGCTTTCTTT. V is TRBV5-1 and J is TRBJ1-1, with D unclear. CDR1 is SGHRS, CDR2 YFSETQ, per germline. This CDR3 has 14 residues. With 0 bases removed from V and 1 base from J, the gap between germline ends came to 7 bases.

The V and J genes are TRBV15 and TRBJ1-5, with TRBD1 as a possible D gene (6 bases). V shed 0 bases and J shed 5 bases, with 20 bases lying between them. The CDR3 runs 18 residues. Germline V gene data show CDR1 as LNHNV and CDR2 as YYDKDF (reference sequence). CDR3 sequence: CATSRDPGGRAFDQPQHF. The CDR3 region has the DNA TGTGCCACCAGCAGAGACCCCGGGGGCCGGGCGTTCGATCAGCCCCAGCATTTT.